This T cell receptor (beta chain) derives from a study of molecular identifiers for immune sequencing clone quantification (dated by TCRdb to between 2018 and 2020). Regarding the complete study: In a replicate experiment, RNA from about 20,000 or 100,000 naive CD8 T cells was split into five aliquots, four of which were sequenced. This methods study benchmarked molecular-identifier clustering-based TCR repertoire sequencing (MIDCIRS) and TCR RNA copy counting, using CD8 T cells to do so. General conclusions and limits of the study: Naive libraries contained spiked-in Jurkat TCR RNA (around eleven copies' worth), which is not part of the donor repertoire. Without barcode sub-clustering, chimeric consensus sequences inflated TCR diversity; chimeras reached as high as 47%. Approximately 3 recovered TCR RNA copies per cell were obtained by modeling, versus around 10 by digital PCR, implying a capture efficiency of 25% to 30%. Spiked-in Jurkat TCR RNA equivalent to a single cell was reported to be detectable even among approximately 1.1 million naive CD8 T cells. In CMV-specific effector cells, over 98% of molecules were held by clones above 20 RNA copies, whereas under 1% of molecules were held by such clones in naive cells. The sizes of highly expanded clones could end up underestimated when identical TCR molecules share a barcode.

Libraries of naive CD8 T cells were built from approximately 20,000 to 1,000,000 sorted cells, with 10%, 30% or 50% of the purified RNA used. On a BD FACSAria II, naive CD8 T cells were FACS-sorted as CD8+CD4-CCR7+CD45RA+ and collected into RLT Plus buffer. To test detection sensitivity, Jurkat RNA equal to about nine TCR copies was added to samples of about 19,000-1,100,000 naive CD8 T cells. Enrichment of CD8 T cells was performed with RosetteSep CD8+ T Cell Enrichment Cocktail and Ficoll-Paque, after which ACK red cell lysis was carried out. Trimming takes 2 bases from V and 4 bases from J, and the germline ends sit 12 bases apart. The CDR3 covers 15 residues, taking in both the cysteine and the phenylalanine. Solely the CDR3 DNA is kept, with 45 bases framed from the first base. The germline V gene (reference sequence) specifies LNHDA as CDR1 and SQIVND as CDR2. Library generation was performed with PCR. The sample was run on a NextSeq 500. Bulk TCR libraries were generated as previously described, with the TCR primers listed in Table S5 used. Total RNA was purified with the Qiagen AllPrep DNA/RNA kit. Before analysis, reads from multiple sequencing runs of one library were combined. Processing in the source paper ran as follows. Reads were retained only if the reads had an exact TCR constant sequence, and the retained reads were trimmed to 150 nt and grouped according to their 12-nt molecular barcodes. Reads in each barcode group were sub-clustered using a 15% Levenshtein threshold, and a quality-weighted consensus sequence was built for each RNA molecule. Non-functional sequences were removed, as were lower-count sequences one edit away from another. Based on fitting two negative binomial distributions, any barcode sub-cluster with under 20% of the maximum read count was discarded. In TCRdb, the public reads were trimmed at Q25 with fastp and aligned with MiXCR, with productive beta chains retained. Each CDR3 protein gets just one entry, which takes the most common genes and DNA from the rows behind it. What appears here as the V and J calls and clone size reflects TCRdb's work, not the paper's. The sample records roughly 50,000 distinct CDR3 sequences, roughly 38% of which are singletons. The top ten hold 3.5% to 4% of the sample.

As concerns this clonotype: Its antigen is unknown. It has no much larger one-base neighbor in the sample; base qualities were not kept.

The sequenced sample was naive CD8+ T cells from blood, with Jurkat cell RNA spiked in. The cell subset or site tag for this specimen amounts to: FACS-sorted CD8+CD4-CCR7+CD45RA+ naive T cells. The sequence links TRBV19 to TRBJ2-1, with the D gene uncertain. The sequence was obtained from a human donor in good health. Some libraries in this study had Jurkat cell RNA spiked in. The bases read TGTGCCAGTAGTATAAGTCCGGAGATGTACAATGAGCAGTTCTTC. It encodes CASSISPEMYNEQFF.